Sequencing of this TCR beta chain was carried out in a study of blood T cell repertoires in COVID-19. In the original processing: Amplification of reference gene primers provided the estimated nucleated cell counts. The table came from immunoSEQ multiplex PCR; TCRdb's copy has only in-frame clones and leaves some out. V and J calls plus clone size are reproduced from that table; the DNA served to infer D and trimming. The table records about 210,000 clones, 84% of them present only once. This clone has just a few counts. CDR3 size: 15 residues. Trimming took off 6 bases at V and 7 bases at J, with 19 bases between the two ends. Germline CDR1 LNHDA, CDR2 SQIVND (reference sequence).

This receptor was identified in a woman aged 80 or over with COVID-19, enrolled during active disease. The J gene is TRBJ1-5, the V gene TRBV19; TRBD1 might be the D (6 bases). The sample taken for sequencing was peripheral blood. The CDR3 coding sequence is TGTGCCAGTAGAGGCGGGGGCCCCACCCGCCAGCCCCAGCATTTT. Protein sequence: CASRGGGPTRQPQHF. Filled out from reference TRBV19 and TRBJ1-5, the complete variable domain reads DGGITQSPKYLFRKEGQNVTLSCEQNLNHDAMYWYRQDPGQGLRLIYYSQIVNDFQKGDIAEGYSVSREKKESFPLTVTSAQKNPTAFYLCASRGGGPTRQPQHFGDGTRLSIL.